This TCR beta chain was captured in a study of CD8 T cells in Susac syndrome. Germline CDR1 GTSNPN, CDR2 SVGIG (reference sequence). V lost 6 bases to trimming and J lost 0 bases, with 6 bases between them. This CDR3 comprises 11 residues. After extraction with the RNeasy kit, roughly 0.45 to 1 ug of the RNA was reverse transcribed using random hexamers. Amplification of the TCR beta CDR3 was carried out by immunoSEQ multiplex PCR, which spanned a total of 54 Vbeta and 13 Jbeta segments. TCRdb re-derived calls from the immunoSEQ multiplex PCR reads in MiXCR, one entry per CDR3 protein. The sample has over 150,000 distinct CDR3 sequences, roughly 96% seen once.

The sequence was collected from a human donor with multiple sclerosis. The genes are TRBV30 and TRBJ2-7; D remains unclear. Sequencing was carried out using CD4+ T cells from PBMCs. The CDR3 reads CACTASYEQYF. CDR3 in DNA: TGTGCCTGTACAGCCTCCTACGAGCAGTACTTC.